This T cell receptor (beta chain) appears in the sequencing data of a study of patients and donors after allogeneic stem cell transplantation. In germline, CDR1 is SEHNR, CDR2 FQNEAQ (reference sequence). V shed 3 bases, J shed 5 bases, and the junction held 2 bases outside the gene matches. This CDR3 contains 14 residues. TCRdb re-derived calls from the RT-PCR reads in MiXCR, one entry per CDR3 protein. The sample holds about 960,000 distinct CDR3 sequences, about a sixth seen once. This clonotype was recorded a few times. Sequenced sample: blood, either unsorted or a sorted T cell fraction (not recorded which). This receptor was identified in a human donor who was either an allogeneic HSCT recipient or a stem cell or donor lymphocyte infusion donor (not recorded which). It is not recorded whose cells these are; they may come from a transplant donor. V and J are TRBV7-9 and TRBJ2-2; TRBD1 aligns across 8 bases. The CDR3 sequence is CASSFDRGTGELFF. The CDR3 region has the DNA TGTGCCAGCAGCTTCGACAGGGGTACCGGGGAGCTGTTTTTT.